Listed below are T cell receptor beta chains from one sample, sequenced in a study of cytomegalovirus exposure and HLA in healthy donors. The protocol was immunoSEQ multiplex PCR, while the TCRdb copy is restricted to in-frame clones and leaves out a portion. Among about 180,000 clones, approximately 80% were seen once, and the ten largest hold approximately 1.3%. Specimen: PBMCs. Every receptor here comes from a girl between 10 and 17 years old in good health and CMV-seropositive. Both conserved end residues are part of each CDR3. Fields, in order: D gene, V gene, J gene, CDR3 DNA, CDR3 protein. D genes are given only for firm matches.

d_gene: TRBD1; v_gene: TRBV4-1; j_gene: TRBJ1-2; CDR3nt: TGCGCCAGCCACCAAGTGGGGGGCCCCCGGGACAGGGGGCGAAATGGCTACACCTTC; CDR3aa: CASHQVGGPRDRGRNGYTF
d_gene: .; v_gene: TRBV5-4; j_gene: TRBJ2-5; CDR3nt: TGTGCCAGCAGCTTGGCCAGTGGGAGACAAGAGACCCAGTACTTC; CDR3aa: CASSLASGRQETQYF
d_gene: TRBD1; v_gene: TRBV27; j_gene: TRBJ2-7; CDR3nt: TGTGCCAGCAGTCCAGGGACAGGGGGCCACGAGCAGTACTTC; CDR3aa: CASSPGTGGHEQYF
d_gene: TRBD1; v_gene: TRBV9; j_gene: TRBJ2-5; CDR3nt: TGTGCCAGCAGTACGAAGGGACAGCAAGAGACCCAGTACTTC; CDR3aa: CASSTKGQQETQYF
d_gene: .; v_gene: TRBV9; j_gene: TRBJ2-3; CDR3nt: TGTGCCAGCAGCGCCGGCCCGGGACTGAGAATCACAGATACGCAGTATTTT; CDR3aa: CASSAGPGLRITDTQYF
d_gene: TRBD2; v_gene: TRBV5-6; j_gene: TRBJ2-2; CDR3nt: TGTGCCAGCAGCCATCTAGCGGGAGTTCGGGACGGGGAGCTGTTTTTT; CDR3aa: CASSHLAGVRDGELFF
d_gene: TRBD1; v_gene: TRBV5-5; j_gene: TRBJ1-1; CDR3nt: TGTGCCAGCAGCCTGCGGACAGGGATGAACACTGAAGCTTTCTTT; CDR3aa: CASSLRTGMNTEAFF
d_gene: .; v_gene: TRBV5-6; j_gene: TRBJ2-3; CDR3nt: TGTGCCAGCAGCTTTATTACAGGGAACCCGAACTTCACAGATACGCAGTATTTT; CDR3aa: CASSFITGNPNFTDTQYF
d_gene: TRBD1; v_gene: TRBV30; j_gene: TRBJ2-7; CDR3nt: TGTGCCTGGGGGACCGGGACAGGCTCCTACGAGCAGTACTTC; CDR3aa: CAWGTGTGSYEQYF
d_gene: .; v_gene: TRBV6-5; j_gene: TRBJ2-7; CDR3nt: TGTGCCAGCCGGGATTCGGCCTACGAGCAGTACTTC; CDR3aa: CASRDSAYEQYF
d_gene: .; v_gene: TRBV7-6; j_gene: TRBJ2-3; CDR3nt: TGTGCCAGCAGCTTAGGTGGGTCAGGAGATACGCAGTATTTT; CDR3aa: CASSLGGSGDTQYF